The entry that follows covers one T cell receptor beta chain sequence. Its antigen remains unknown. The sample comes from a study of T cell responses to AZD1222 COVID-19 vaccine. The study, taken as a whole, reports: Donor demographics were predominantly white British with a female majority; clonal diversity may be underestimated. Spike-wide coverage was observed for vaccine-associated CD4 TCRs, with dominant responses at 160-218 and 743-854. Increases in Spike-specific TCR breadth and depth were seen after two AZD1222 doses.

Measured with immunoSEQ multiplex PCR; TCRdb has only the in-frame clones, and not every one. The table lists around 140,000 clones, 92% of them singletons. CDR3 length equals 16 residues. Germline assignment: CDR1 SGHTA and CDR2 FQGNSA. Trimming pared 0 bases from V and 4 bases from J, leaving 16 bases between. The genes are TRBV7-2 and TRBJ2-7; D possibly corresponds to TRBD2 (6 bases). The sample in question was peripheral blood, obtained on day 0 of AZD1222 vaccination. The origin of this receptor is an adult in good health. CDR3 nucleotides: TGTGCCAGCAGCTTAGCTAGGCCTAGCGAGATGTACGAGCAGTACTTC. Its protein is CASSLARPSEMYEQYF.